This T cell receptor beta chain was identified in a study of cytomegalovirus exposure and HLA in healthy donors. Study-wide findings and caveats: Near-uniform donor sequencing depth was presumed by presence/absence analyses.

The PCR made use of 60 Vbeta and 13 Jbeta primers. Clones were read by immunoSEQ multiplex PCR, and TCRdb kept only the in-frame ones, dropping some. The sample yields 150,000 to 200,000 clones, 80% seen once. Regarding this clone: Its antigen is undetermined.

CDR3 length equals 15 residues. The J segment lost 2 bases and the V segment lost 0 bases, leaving 4 bases of the junction unmatched. The V gene's germline CDR1 is LNHNV and CDR2 YYDKDF (reference sequence). The gene calls are TRBV15 and TRBJ2-7, with TRBD1 identical over 7 bases. Sequencing was carried out using PBMCs. This TCR came from a man aged 25-40 years in good health and CMV-seronegative. CDR3: CATSRDATGAYEQYF. DNA of the CDR3: TGTGCCACCAGCAGAGACGCTACAGGGGCCTACGAGCAGTACTTC.